This T cell receptor beta chain was captured in a study of CD8+ T cells in alopecia areata. On the study more broadly: The drug, oral tofacitinib, was given to treated patients at 5 to 10 mg twice daily. Severity scores in treated patients reflected the percentage of scalp affected. Dosing with tofacitinib proceeded for 6 to 18 months, followed by 6 months off drug.

This clone was counted only a few times. Germline loops: CDR1 SGHRS, CDR2 YFSETQ. V lost 3 bases to trimming and J lost 5 bases, with 15 bases between them. The length of the CDR3 is 14 residues. After isolation, RNA underwent reverse transcription to generate cDNA as the sequencing template. Measured with immunoSEQ multiplex PCR; TCRdb has only the in-frame clones, and not every one. Among about 180,000 clones listed, 40% to 55% were seen once. Sample treatment: oral pan-JAK inhibitor, 5-10 mg twice daily. Patients with alopecia areata provided lesional scalp punch biopsies as well as peripheral blood.

The chain has TRBV5-1 and TRBJ2-7; tentatively, D is TRBD1 or TRBD2 (5 bases each). This clonotype was obtained from a human donor with alopecia areata. The starting material was CD8+ T cells sorted from blood, obtained around week 53, from a patient treated with tofacitinib. This CDR3 is CASSSGERGDEQYF. The CDR3 region has the DNA TGCGCCAGCAGCTCCGGTGAAAGAGGGGACGAGCAGTACTTC. Complete variable domain (other parts from reference TRBV5-1 and TRBJ2-7): KAGVTQTPRYLIKTRGQQVTLSCSPISGHRSVSWYQQTPGQGLQFLFEYFSETQRNKGNFPGRFSGRQFSNSRSEMNVSTLELGDSALYLCASSSGERGDEQYFGPGTRLTVT.